This T cell receptor (beta chain) originates from a study of T-cell reconstitution after alpha-beta-depleted transplantation in children. The study's findings and limits: As was reported, about two months after transplant, alpha-beta T cells came from several hundred expanded graft clones. By one year post-transplant, T-cell counts and diversity largely arose from T cells that were newly produced.

For TCRbeta, the library was prepared with unique molecular identifiers. TCRdb re-called the PCR reads with MiXCR, one entry per CDR3 protein. This table has 600,000 to 800,000 distinct CDR3 sequences, around 14% appearing once. This clonotype was detected ten times or more. What it binds is unknown. The V gene lost 7 bases and the J gene lost 2 bases, with 20 bases spanning the gap. Germline V gene sequence: CDR1 MNHNS, CDR2 SASEGT. CDR3 length: 16 amino acids. The clonotype originates from a girl aged 2 to 9 with congenital amegakaryocytic thrombocytopenia, due to receive a stem cell transplant. The rearrangement joins TRBV6-1 to TRBJ1-1; D is possibly TRBD1 (5 bases). The sample in question was PBMCs, obtained before TCRalphabeta/CD19-depleted stem cell transplant. The CDR3 is CASKGGTGLLNTEAFF. The CDR3 nucleotides read TGTGCCAGCAAGGGAGGGACGGGACTCTTAAACACTGAAGCTTTCTTT.